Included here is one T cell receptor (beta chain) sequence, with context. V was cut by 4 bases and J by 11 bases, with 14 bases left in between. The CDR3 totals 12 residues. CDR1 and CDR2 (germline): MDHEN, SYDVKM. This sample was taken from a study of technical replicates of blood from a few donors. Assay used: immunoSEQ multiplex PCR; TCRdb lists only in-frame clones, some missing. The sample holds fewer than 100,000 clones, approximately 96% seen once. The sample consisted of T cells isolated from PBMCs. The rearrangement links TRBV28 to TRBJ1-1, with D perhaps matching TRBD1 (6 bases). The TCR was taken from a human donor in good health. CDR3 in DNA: TGTGCCAGCAGTTCCCGGGACAAGGAGGCTTTCTTT. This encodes CASSSRDKEAFF.